A selection of T cell receptor beta chains follows, all from one sample in a study of breast tumors, draining lymph nodes, adjacent tissues. TCRdb processed the multiplex PCR reads anew with MiXCR; each CDR3 protein has one entry. Of some 100,000 distinct CDR3 sequences in the sample, around 21% were seen once. Sequences were obtained from axillary lymph node tissue. These receptor sequences come from a female donor with breast cancer. Some clones in this sample may be carry-over from other donors' samples. CDR3s include the opening cysteine and the closing phenylalanine or tryptophan. Each record gives: clone size, D gene, V gene, J gene, CDR3 protein, CDR3 DNA. A D gene is named only where the DNA matches it firmly. The size entry is marked missing in some rows and otherwise reads once, few, many or a size class.

>NA|NA|TRBV10-2|TRBJ2-4
CASSGAESPAKNIQYF
TGCGCCAGCAGTGGGGCAGAATCCCCAGCCAAAAACATTCAGTACTTC
>NA|NA|TRBV3-1|TRBJ1-4
CASSQERWQAREKLFF
TGTGCCAGCAGCCAAGAGAGGTGGCAGGCACGAGAAAAACTGTTTTTT
>many|NA|TRBV9|TRBJ1-6
CASSVRVGSPLHF
TGTGCCAGCAGCGTAAGGGTTGGTTCACCCCTCCACTTT
>many|TRBD2|TRBV6-1|TRBJ2-5
CASSASGGRTQETQYF
TGTGCCAGCAGTGCTAGCGGGGGGCGCACACAAGAGACCCAGTACTTC
>many|TRBD2|TRBV27|TRBJ2-1
CASTAGVSYNEQFF
TGTGCCAGCACCGCGGGAGTCTCCTACAATGAGCAGTTCTTC
>few|NA|TRBV27|TRBJ1-5
CASSLGLPSNQPQHF
TGTGCCAGCAGTTTAGGACTTCCTAGCAATCAGCCCCAGCATTTT
>NA|NA|TRBV20-1|TRBJ1-3
CSARRPNSGDAIYF
TGCAGTGCTCGACGCCCTAACTCTGGAGACGCCATATATTTT
>many|NA|TRBV3-1|TRBJ2-7
CASSQVIGEQYF
TGTGCCAGCAGCCAAGTAATTGGAGAGCAGTACTTC
>few|NA|TRBV18|TRBJ1-3
CASSAVEHSVGGTIYF
TGTGCCAGCTCAGCCGTCGAACACTCCGTGGGCGGCACCATATATTTT
>many|NA|TRBV7-9|TRBJ2-7
CASSLASGTVTYEQYF
TGTGCCAGCAGCTTAGCGTCCGGGACGGTTACCTACGAGCAGTACTTC
>many|TRBD1|TRBV24-1|TRBJ2-5
CATSDLGRGLETQYF
TGTGCCACCAGTGATTTGGGCAGGGGGCTTGAGACCCAGTACTTC
>many|TRBD2|TRBV19|TRBJ2-1
CASSPELRGAKPLSYNEQFF
TGTGCCAGTAGCCCAGAGTTGCGGGGGGCCAAACCATTGTCCTACAATGAGCAGTTCTTC
>many|TRBD2|TRBV20-1|TRBJ2-7
CSAPSGPYEQYF
TGCAGTGCACCTAGCGGACCCTACGAGCAGTACTTC
>many|NA|TRBV7-9|TRBJ2-2
CASSLVRLAGELFF
TGTGCCAGCAGCTTAGTTCGGTTGGCCGGGGAGCTGTTTTTT
>once|TRBD1|TRBV20-1|TRBJ2-3
CSATKRDRVTDTQYF
TGCAGTGCTACCAAAAGGGACAGGGTGACAGATACGCAGTATTTT
>many|NA|TRBV7-9|TRBJ1-2
CASSRPGLQYGYTF
TGTGCCAGCAGCCGCCCGGGACTGCAGTATGGCTACACCTTC
>many|NA|TRBV29-1|TRBJ1-4
CSVDGGKDEKLFF
TGCAGCGTTGATGGGGGTAAAGACGAAAAACTGTTTTTT
>many|NA|TRBV5-1|TRBJ2-3
CASSFRLGTDTQYF
TGCGCCAGCAGCTTTAGACTGGGCACAGATACGCAGTATTTT
>many|NA|TRBV20-1|TRBJ2-5
CSAKDGGETQYF
TGCAGTGCTAAGGACGGAGGGGAGACCCAGTACTTC
>many|NA|TRBV20-1|TRBJ1-6
CSARPGQSSNSPLHF
TGCAGTGCTAGACCAGGACAGTCTAGTAATTCACCCCTCCACTTT
>few|TRBD2|TRBV2|TRBJ2-2
CASSEATSGMVTGELFF
TGTGCCAGCAGTGAAGCAACTAGCGGGATGGTTACCGGGGAGCTGTTTTTT
>many|NA|TRBV24-1|TRBJ2-6
CATATSSGANVLTF
TGTGCCACCGCGACAAGCTCTGGGGCCAACGTCCTGACTTTC
>many|NA|TRBV5-1|TRBJ1-2
CASSAGVYGYTF
TGCGCCAGCAGCGCCGGAGTTTATGGCTACACCTTC
>NA|TRBD1|TRBV27|TRBJ1-5
CASSYKGGSQPQHF
TGTGCCAGCAGTTATAAAGGGGGCAGCCAGCCCCAGCATTTT
>many|NA|TRBV4-1|TRBJ1-3
CASSHPGTPEGTGNTIYF
TGCGCCAGCAGCCATCCCGGGACTCCTGAGGGAACTGGAAACACCATATATTTT
>many|NA|TRBV4-1|TRBJ1-2
CASSQGQGYGYTF
TGCGCCAGCAGCCAAGGGCAGGGATATGGCTACACCTTC
>many|NA|TRBV4-1|TRBJ2-7
CASSQYGVVSYEQYF
TGCGCCAGCAGCCAATACGGGGTAGTCTCCTACGAGCAGTACTTC
>many|NA|TRBV5-1|TRBJ2-3
CASRPFQGSNTQYF
TGCGCCAGCAGACCTTTTCAGGGGTCCAACACGCAGTATTTT
>NA|NA|TRBV20-1|TRBJ2-5
CSAKEGIGTQYF
TGCAGTGCTAAAGAAGGGATAGGGACCCAGTACTTC
>many|NA|TRBV13|TRBJ2-7
CASSLGAYEQYF
TGTGCCAGCAGCTTAGGCGCCTACGAGCAGTACTTC
>many|NA|TRBV2|TRBJ2-5
CASTGWGALGETQYF
TGTGCCAGCACCGGGTGGGGGGCGTTGGGGGAGACCCAGTACTTC
>NA|NA|TRBV5-1|TRBJ2-2
CASGEGSTGELFF
TGCGCCAGCGGTGAGGGTAGCACCGGGGAGCTGTTTTTT
>few|TRBD2|TRBV27|TRBJ2-1
CASSAREVGNEQFF
TGTGCCAGCAGTGCGCGGGAGGTGGGGAATGAGCAGTTCTTC
>many|NA|TRBV18|TRBJ2-7
CASSPRRDYEQYF
TGTGCCAGCTCACCGAGGAGGGACTACGAGCAGTACTTC
>many|NA|TRBV5-6|TRBJ2-1
CASTTDNEQFF
TGTGCCAGCACCACAGACAATGAGCAGTTCTTC
>many|NA|TRBV7-9|TRBJ2-5
CASSLDEGETQYF
TGTGCCAGCAGCTTAGATGAGGGAGAGACCCAGTACTTC
>many|TRBD1|TRBV7-9|TRBJ1-2
CASSLPGQGGTRDGYTF
TGTGCCAGCAGCTTACCCGGACAGGGAGGGACTCGGGATGGCTACACCTTC
>many|TRBD2|TRBV27|TRBJ2-7
CASRGGLAGQGSYEQYF
TGTGCCAGCAGGGGGGGACTAGCGGGGCAAGGCTCCTACGAGCAGTACTTC
>many|TRBD1|TRBV20-1|TRBJ2-7
CSAPDRARDGYEQYF
TGCAGTGCCCCAGACAGGGCAAGGGACGGTTACGAGCAGTACTTC
>many|TRBD2|TRBV6-2/TRBV6-3|TRBJ2-7
CASRTLGGEYEQYF
TGTGCCAGCAGAACCCTGGGAGGGGAATACGAGCAGTACTTC
>many|NA|TRBV3-1|TRBJ2-7
CASSQEQASPSYEQYF
TGTGCCAGCAGCCAAGAACAGGCTTCCCCATCCTACGAGCAGTACTTC
>many|NA|TRBV11-2|TRBJ2-5
CASSLGPHGETQYF
TGTGCCAGCAGCTTAGGGCCTCATGGAGAGACCCAGTACTTC
>few|TRBD2|TRBV7-3|TRBJ2-2
CASSLTSASGGGTGELFF
TGTGCCAGCAGCTTAACGTCGGCTAGCGGGGGGGGCACCGGGGAGCTGTTTTTT
>many|NA|TRBV5-5|TRBJ1-5
CASSLAVVQPQHF
TGTGCCAGCAGCTTGGCGGTAGTTCAGCCCCAGCATTTT
>many|TRBD1|TRBV5-1|TRBJ2-7
CASIGTGDYEQYF
TGCGCCAGCATCGGGACAGGGGACTACGAGCAGTACTTC
>NA|NA|TRBV28|TRBJ2-3
CASSLEALGDKYF
TGTGCCAGCAGCCTCGAGGCCCTTGGCGATAAGTATTTT
>NA|NA|TRBV19|TRBJ1-1
CASSVGEATEAFF
TGTGCCAGTAGCGTGGGGGAGGCCACTGAAGCTTTCTTT
>few|TRBD1|TRBV30|TRBJ1-5
CAWSSGGDSNQPQHF
TGTGCCTGGAGCTCAGGGGGGGATAGCAATCAGCCCCAGCATTTT
>many|TRBD1|TRBV20-1|TRBJ2-7
CSAHRQGAGEQYF
TGCAGTGCCCATCGACAGGGGGCAGGGGAGCAGTACTTC
>many|TRBD2|TRBV5-4|TRBJ2-5
CASSLRGGVQETQYF
TGTGCCAGCAGCTTGCGCGGGGGGGTCCAAGAGACCCAGTACTTC
>NA|NA|TRBV7-8|TRBJ2-3
CASSEYGGRPDTQYF
TGTGCCAGCAGCGAGTACGGGGGGCGGCCAGATACGCAGTATTTT
>NA|NA|TRBV6-5|TRBJ1-6
CASSESLRSPLHF
TGTGCCAGCAGTGAGTCCCTTCGTTCGCCCCTCCACTTT
>many|TRBD1|TRBV5-6|TRBJ1-5
CASSSQGRGGAVQPQHF
TGTGCCAGCAGCTCTCAGGGGCGAGGGGGCGCCGTCCAGCCCCAGCATTTT
>many|NA|TRBV29-1|TRBJ1-4
CSVAVGTNEKLFF
TGCAGCGTTGCCGTGGGGACTAATGAAAAACTGTTTTTT
>many|NA|TRBV6-5|TRBJ2-7
CASSRRGTISLEQYF
TGTGCCAGCAGCCGGCGGGGGACAATCTCTCTCGAGCAGTACTTC
>many|TRBD2|TRBV11-2|TRBJ2-5
CASSFRPSLAGQETQYF
TGTGCCAGCAGCTTCAGACCCTCACTAGCGGGGCAAGAGACCCAGTACTTC
>many|NA|TRBV20-1|TRBJ2-1
CSASRSSYNEQFF
TGCAGTGCTTCTAGGAGCTCCTACAATGAGCAGTTCTTC
>many|TRBD1|TRBV20-1|TRBJ1-2
CSASLRQGARGYTF
TGCAGTGCTAGCCTGAGGCAGGGGGCGCGGGGCTACACCTTC
>NA|NA|TRBV24-1|TRBJ2-7
CATSDSDPPYEQYF
TGTGCCACCAGTGATTCTGACCCTCCCTACGAGCAGTACTTC
>many|NA|TRBV3-1|TRBJ2-7
CASSQDRGEQYF
TGTGCCAGCAGCCAAGATCGTGGCGAGCAGTACTTC